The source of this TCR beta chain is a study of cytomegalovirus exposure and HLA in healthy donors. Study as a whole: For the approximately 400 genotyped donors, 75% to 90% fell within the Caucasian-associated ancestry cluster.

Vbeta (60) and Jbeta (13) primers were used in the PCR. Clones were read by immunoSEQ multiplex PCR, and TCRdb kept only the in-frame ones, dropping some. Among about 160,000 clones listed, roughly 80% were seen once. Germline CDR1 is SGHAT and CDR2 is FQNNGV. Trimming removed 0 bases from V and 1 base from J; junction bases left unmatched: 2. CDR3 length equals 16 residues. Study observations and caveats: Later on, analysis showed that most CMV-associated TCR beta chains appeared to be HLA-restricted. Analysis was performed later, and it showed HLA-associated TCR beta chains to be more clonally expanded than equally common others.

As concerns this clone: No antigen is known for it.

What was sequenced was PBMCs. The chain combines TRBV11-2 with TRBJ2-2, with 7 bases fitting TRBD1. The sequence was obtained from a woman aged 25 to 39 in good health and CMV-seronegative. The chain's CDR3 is CASSLDHRGNTGELFF. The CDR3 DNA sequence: TGTGCCAGCAGCTTAGATCACAGGGGGAACACCGGGGAGCTGTTTTTT.